This T cell receptor (beta chain) is from a study of blood T cell repertoires in COVID-19. The protocol was immunoSEQ multiplex PCR, while the TCRdb copy is restricted to in-frame clones and leaves out a portion. In the table there are 150,000 to 200,000 clones, 80% to 90% of which are singletons. Germline V lookup: CDR1 SGHDN, CDR2 FVKESK. V gave up 1 base and J gave up 6 bases, with 6 bases separating them. The CDR3 has 12 amino acids. This clone has just one count. Sequencing was performed on PBMCs or T cells enriched from blood (not recorded which). This TCR came from a woman in her late teens or twenties who had recovered from COVID-19. V usage is TRBV14 and J usage is TRBJ1-1; D unclear. The CDR3 spells CASSQGGAEAFF. The CDR3 nucleotides read TGTGCCAGCAGCCAAGGGGGAGCTGAAGCTTTCTTT.